This T cell receptor (beta chain) was identified in a study of cytomegalovirus exposure and HLA in healthy donors. Study at large: Earlier, roughly 120 million unique TCR beta sequences were recovered from approximately 180 million T cells by an analysis.

13 Jbeta primers and 60 Vbeta primers were used for the PCR. Sequencing used immunoSEQ multiplex PCR; TCRdb keeps in-frame clones, though not all of them. Seen here are around 100,000 clones, approximately 80% observed once, and the top ten hold around 0.95%. Losses at the gene ends were 5 bases for V and 2 bases for J; bases not matched to a gene: 5. Germline CDR1 reads MNHNY; CDR2 reads SVGAGI (reference sequence). This CDR3 has 16 amino acids. The rearrangement joins TRBV6-6 to TRBJ1-5; 11 bases are a match to TRBD1. The sequencing input was PBMCs. This clonotype was obtained from a woman aged 25 to 39 in good health and CMV-seronegative. The CDR3 bases are TGTGCCAGCAGTAGGACAGGGGGCGAAGGCAATCAGCCCCAGCATTTT. It yields the protein CASSRTGGEGNQPQHF.